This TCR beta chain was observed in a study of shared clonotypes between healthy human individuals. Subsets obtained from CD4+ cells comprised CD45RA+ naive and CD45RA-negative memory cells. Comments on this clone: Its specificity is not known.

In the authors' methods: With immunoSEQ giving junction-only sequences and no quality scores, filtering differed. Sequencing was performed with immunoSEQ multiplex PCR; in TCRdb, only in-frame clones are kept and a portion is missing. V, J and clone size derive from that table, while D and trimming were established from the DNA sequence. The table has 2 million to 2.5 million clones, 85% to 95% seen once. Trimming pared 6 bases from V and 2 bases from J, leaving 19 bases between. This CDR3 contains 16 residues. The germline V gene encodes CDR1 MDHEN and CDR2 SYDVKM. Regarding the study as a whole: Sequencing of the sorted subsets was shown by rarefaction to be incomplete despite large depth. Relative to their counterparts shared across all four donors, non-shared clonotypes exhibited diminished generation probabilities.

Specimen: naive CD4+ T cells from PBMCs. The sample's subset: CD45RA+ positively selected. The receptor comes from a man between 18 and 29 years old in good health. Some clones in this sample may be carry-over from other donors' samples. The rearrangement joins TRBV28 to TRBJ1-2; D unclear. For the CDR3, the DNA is TGTGCCAGCAGCCACCTCCTAAAAGACCGAAACTATGGCTACACCTTC. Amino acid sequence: CASSHLLKDRNYGYTF.